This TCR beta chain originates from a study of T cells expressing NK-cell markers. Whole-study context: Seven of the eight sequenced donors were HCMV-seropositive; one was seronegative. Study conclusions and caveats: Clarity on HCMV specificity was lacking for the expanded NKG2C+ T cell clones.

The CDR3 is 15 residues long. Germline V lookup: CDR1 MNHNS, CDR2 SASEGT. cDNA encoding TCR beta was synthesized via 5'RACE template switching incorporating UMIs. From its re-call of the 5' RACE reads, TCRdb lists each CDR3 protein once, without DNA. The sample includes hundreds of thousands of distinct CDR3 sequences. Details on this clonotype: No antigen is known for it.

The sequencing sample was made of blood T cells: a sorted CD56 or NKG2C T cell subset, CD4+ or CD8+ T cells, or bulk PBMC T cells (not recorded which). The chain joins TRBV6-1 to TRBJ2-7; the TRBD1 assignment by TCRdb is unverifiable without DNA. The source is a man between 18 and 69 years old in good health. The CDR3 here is CASRETGTSSYEQYF.